This T cell receptor (beta chain) was sequenced for a study of glioma-infiltrating T cells. Study-level points and caveats: Gliomas, especially low-grade, showed above-expected tissue-blood divergence; non-neoplastic patients showed below. Tissue and blood shared very few CDR3 sequences.

With regard to this clonotype: Its antigen remains unknown.

The iRepertoire nested amplicon-rescue multiplex PCR amplified TCR alpha and beta CDR3s from RNA. For one-step reverse transcription and amplification, 100-400 ng of tissue mRNA or PBMC total RNA was used. MiXCR, applied by TCRdb to the multiplex PCR reads, yields one record per CDR3 protein. The table records more than 110,000 distinct CDR3 sequences, 39% of them present only once. The germline CDR1 and CDR2 sequences are SGHVS and FNYEAQ. The CDR3 totals 14 residues. J lost 4 bases, V lost 5 bases, and 3 bases had no gene match. The TCR originated in a human donor with low-grade glioma or glioblastoma, undergoing nonglioma brain surgery, or in good health (not recorded which). Sequencing was carried out using glioma tissue, nonneoplastic brain tissue, or PBMCs (not recorded which). The chain combines TRBV7-6 with TRBJ2-7, with 12 bases lining up with TRBD1. The CDR3 DNA follows: TGTGCCAGCAGCGTGGGACAGGGGGCATACGAGCAGTACTTC. Protein sequence: CASSVGQGAYEQYF. Using reference TRBV7-6 and TRBJ2-7 for the parts outside the CDR3, the full variable domain is GAGVSQSPRYKVTKRGQDVALRCDPISGHVSLYWYRQALGQGPEFLTYFNYEAQQDKSGLPNDRFSAERPEGSISTLTIQRTEQRDSAMYRCASSVGQGAYEQYFGPGTRLTVT.